This T cell receptor beta chain stems from a study of PD-1 blockade in mismatch repair-deficient tumors. For the study at large: Patients had around 11 mismatch repair-deficient cancer types and were previously treated and progressing. Study results and caveats: Tumor-resident clones, often absent from pretreatment blood, expanded after pembrolizumab and then contracted.

A note on this clone: Its cognate antigen is unknown.

The germline V gene encodes CDR1 MDHEN and CDR2 SYDVKM. This CDR3 has 14 residues. V dropped 6 bases and J dropped 2; count of bases not matched to a gene: 6. Mismatch repair deficiency was confirmed in all patients, by PCR or immunohistochemistry. TCRs were sequenced from a few patients responding to pembrolizumab. The data were produced by immunoSEQ multiplex PCR, yet TCRdb's version contains in-frame clones alone and is incomplete. The profile shows approximately 79,000 clones, approximately 80% of them singletons. Source: peripheral blood, taken 44 weeks after starting pembrolizumab. This chain connects TRBV28 to TRBJ2-7; 8 bases map to TRBD1. This receptor was identified in an adult with mismatch repair-deficient cancer. Here the CDR3 reads CASSWTGRTYEQYF. The CDR3, as DNA: TGTGCCAGCAGCTGGACAGGGAGGACCTACGAGCAGTACTTC.